This TCR beta chain was identified during a study of blood T cells in healthy people across ages. Across the whole study: About one barcoded beta molecule was captured per two T cells (by template switching).

Study-level points and caveats: Estimates based on one million T cells were treated as lower bounds.

Trimming took 4 bases from V and 2 from J, leaving 5 bases between them. This CDR3 comprises 11 residues. Germline CDR1 is DFQATT and CDR2 is SNEGSKA (reference sequence). Using a J-beta primer mix together with a sample-barcoded 5' primer, a second PCR was run for about 6 to 12 cycles. TCRdb reprocessed the 5' RACE reads via MiXCR and lists one record per CDR3 protein. The profile shows about 1,800,000 distinct CDR3 sequences, 28% of them singletons. A remark on this clonotype: Its antigen is as yet unknown.

This chain links TRBV20-1 with TRBJ1-1, with D unclear. The sequencing sample was made of blood. The clonotype was recovered from a woman in her 30s in good health. The CDR3 reads CSAIQNTEAFF. CDR3 nucleotide sequence: TGCAGTGCTATTCAAAACACTGAAGCTTTCTTT.